The 16 T cell receptor beta chains below were found in one sample sequenced in a study of TIL therapy for anti-PD-1-resistant metastatic lung cancer. Time point meaning: pre-treatment sample, taken before nivolumab and TIL therapy. This was the immunoSEQ v3 assay. The data were produced by immunoSEQ multiplex PCR, yet TCRdb's version contains in-frame clones alone and is incomplete. Of 54,000 or so clones listed, about 70% are singletons. The material sequenced was blood, taken at baseline. The source is a person aged 25 to 79 with non-small cell lung cancer.

V gene TRBV11-2 combines with J gene TRBJ2-1, with D unresolved. V dropped 1 base and J dropped 2 bases, with 9 bases sitting between them. This CDR3 region has 15 residues. Germline V lookup: CDR1 SGHAT, CDR2 FQNNGV. As DNA, the CDR3 is TGTGCCAGCAGCTTAGGCGACGGTCCCTACAATGAGCAGTTCTTC. Protein product: CASSLGDGPYNEQFF.

With regard to this clone: A clone one base away is much larger, so this may be a read error. The rearrangement joins TRBV5-4 to TRBJ1-5; TRBD1 matches 9 bases. V trimming: 3 bases; J trimming: 2 bases; junction bases outside the gene matches: 3. The CDR3 is made up of 15 amino acids. The germline CDR1 and CDR2 sequences are SGHNT and YYREEE (reference sequence). The CDR3 coding sequence is TGTGCCAGCAGCTCGGGACAGGGAGGCAATCAGCCCCAGCATTTT. Translating gives CASSSGQGGNQPQHF.

This clone occurred a few times. The rearrangement joins TRBV14 to TRBJ2-3; 11 bases are shared with TRBD2. Germline V gene data show CDR1 as SGHDN and CDR2 as FVKESK. Trimming cost V 0 bases and J 2 bases; bases outside gene matches: 13. This CDR3 spans 20 amino acids. CDR3 in DNA: TGTGCCAGCAGCCAAGACCCAAGCTTAGCGGGAGGGCCGGTCACAGATACGCAGTATTTT. Its protein product is CASSQDPSLAGGPVTDTQYF.

The rearrangement links TRBV5-6 to TRBJ1-2, with D possibly matching TRBD1 (6 bases). From germline, CDR1 is SGHDT and CDR2 YYEEEE. There are 15 residues in the CDR3. V dropped 3 bases and J dropped 7 bases, with 19 bases sitting between them. CDR3 DNA sequence: TGTGCCAGCAGCTGGGGGTTCCGGGGGCGGAGTGGCTACACCTTC. This codes for CASSWGFRGRSGYTF.

The gene calls are TRBV19 and TRBJ2-1; 11 bases agree with TRBD2. The CDR3 has 16 amino acids. Losses at the gene ends were 0 bases for V and 10 bases for J; bases not matched to a gene: 8. Looked up from germline, CDR1 is LNHDA and CDR2 is SQIVND (reference sequence). The DNA for the CDR3 is TGTGCCAGTAGTATAGAGGGTAGCGGGAGGGCCTCCGAGCAGTTCTTC. Translation: CASSIEGSGRASEQFF.

The chain uses TRBV13 and TRBJ2-1, with 14 bases identical to TRBD2. The CDR3 runs 21 residues. V was pared by 0 bases and J by 0 bases, with 10 bases of the junction left unmatched. Germline assignment: CDR1 PRHDT and CDR2 FYEKMQ (reference sequence). In DNA form, the CDR3 reads TGTGCCAGCAGCTTAGGCCTCGGACTAGCGGGAGGCCGGAGCTCCTACAATGAGCAGTTCTTC. Amino acid sequence: CASSLGLGLAGGRSSYNEQFF.

V gene TRBV6-5 combines with J gene TRBJ2-7, with 7 nucleotides matching TRBD1. The CDR3 covers 16 residues. V lost 1 base and J lost 0; bases outside the gene matches: 6. The V gene's germline CDR1 is MNHEY and CDR2 SVGAGI. The chain's CDR3 is CASSYFTGVNSYEQYF. The CDR3 DNA is TGTGCCAGCAGTTACTTCACAGGGGTGAACTCCTACGAGCAGTACTTC.

The V gene is TRBV7-3, the J gene TRBJ2-1; 7 positions agree with TRBD2. The germline gives CDR1 SGHTA, CDR2 FQGTGA. V trimming: 1 base; J trimming: 4 bases; junction bases outside the gene matches: 4. The CDR3 consists of 15 residues. The chain's CDR3 is CASSLRLASYNEQFF. The DNA of the CDR3 is TGTGCCAGCAGCTTAAGACTAGCTTCTTACAATGAGCAGTTCTTC. The whole variable domain, remainder taken from reference TRBV7-3 and TRBJ2-1, is GAGVSQTPSNKVTEKGKYVELRCDPISGHTALYWYRQSLGQGPEFLIYFQGTGAADDSGLPNDRFFAVRPEGSVSTLKIQRTERGDSAVYLCASSLRLASYNEQFFGPGTRLTVL.

The V and J genes are TRBV25-1 and TRBJ2-3, with TRBD1 matching 7 bases. Germline CDR1 MGHDK, CDR2 SYGVNS. V lost 8 bases and J lost 3; bases outside the gene matches: 11. There are 15 residues in the CDR3. This CDR3 reads CASSGYRGATDTQYF. CDR3 nucleotide sequence: TGTGCCAGCTCCGGATACAGGGGAGCAACAGATACGCAGTATTTT.

The chain has TRBV6-5 and TRBJ2-5, with 7 bases lining up with TRBD1. This CDR3 is built from 13 residues. Germline V gene data show CDR1 as MNHEY and CDR2 as SVGAGI. V lost 6 bases and J lost 5; bases outside the gene matches: 6. Here the CDR3 reads CASRQQGTETQYF. The DNA of the CDR3 is TGTGCCAGCAGACAACAGGGGACCGAGACCCAGTACTTC.

This chain links TRBV4-2 with TRBJ2-5; TRBD2 matches at 10 bases. This CDR3 comprises 17 residues. CDR1 is LGHNA and CDR2 is YNFKEQ in the germline V gene. V gave up 0 bases and J gave up 5 bases; unmatched junction bases: 9. The CDR3 DNA reads as TGTGCCAGCAGCCAAGATGGAACTAGCGGGAATTGGGAGACCCAGTACTTC. Residues: CASSQDGTSGNWETQYF.

This chain connects TRBV5-1 to TRBJ1-4; unclear D gene. This CDR3 contains 14 residues. Germline assignment: CDR1 SGHRS and CDR2 YFSETQ. V lost 0 bases to trimming and J lost 2 bases, with 5 bases between them. Here the CDR3 DNA reads TGCGCCAGCAGCTTGGACAGTACTAATGAAAAACTGTTTTTT. This encodes CASSLDSTNEKLFF.

The CDR3 DNA reads as TGTGCCAGCAGTCCGCGGGCGGGGGGCTCATTAAGCTCCTACGAGCAGTACTTC. Its protein is CASSPRAGGSLSSYEQYF. This chain joins TRBV6-4 and TRBJ2-7; 8 bases align to TRBD2. CDR3 length: 18 amino acids. Germline V gives CDR1 MRHNA, CDR2 SNTAGT. The V gene end was trimmed by 5 bases and the J gene end by 0 bases; junction bases not matched to a gene: 15.

The chain employs TRBV7-3 and TRBJ2-5, with D possibly matching TRBD1 (6 bases). The CDR3 sequence is 14 residues long. CDR1 SGHTA and CDR2 FQGTGA come from the germline V gene. V lost 1 base and J lost 5, with 11 bases in between. CDR3 bases: TGTGCCAGCAGCTTAAACAGGGACGGGGAGACCCAGTACTTC. This sequence encodes CASSLNRDGETQYF.

The rearrangement uses TRBV28 and TRBJ1-6; D is ambiguous. Trimming pared 2 bases from V and 10 bases from J, leaving 12 bases between. The CDR3 contains 14 residues. From germline, CDR1 is MDHEN and CDR2 SYDVKM. DNA for the CDR3: TGTGCCAGCAGTTTAAGGCAGATAGGATCACCCCTCCACTTT. Protein: CASSLRQIGSPLHF.

The chain carries TRBV4-3 and TRBJ2-3, with 8 bases aligning to TRBD1. The ends lost 0 bases at V and 3 bases at J; junction bases unmatched: 8. Per germline, CDR1 LGHNA and CDR2 YSLEER. The CDR3 has 17 amino acids. In DNA form, the CDR3 reads TGCGCCAGCAGCCAAGATGGGGCAGGGGGCTTTACAGATACGCAGTATTTT. Its translation is CASSQDGAGGFTDTQYF.